Ten or more counts support the clone carrying this T cell receptor (beta chain). Patients with uncontrolled infections, other autoimmune diseases, pregnancy or lactation were excluded. Amplified TCR beta CDR3 regions came from RNA transcripts. Carried out on the TCR CDR3, a first-round RT-PCR used the HTBI primer set. TCRdb processed the multiplex PCR reads anew with MiXCR; each CDR3 protein has one entry. The profile shows 380,000 or so distinct CDR3 sequences, 11% to 15% of them singletons. The sample comes from a study of T cells in Graves' hyperthyroidism and ophthalmopathy. Germline lookup yields CDR1 SGHAT and CDR2 FQNNGV. CDR3 length equals 15 residues. V lost 5 bases and J lost 5; bases outside the gene matches: 8.

Sequenced: blood. The TCR originated in a woman aged 25 to 39 with Graves' hyperthyroidism. The chain recombines TRBV11-2 with TRBJ2-3; 9 bases agree with TRBD2. The DNA of the CDR3 is TGTGCCAGCAGCCCCCTGCGGGGGGGTATAGATACGCAGTATTTT. Its translation: CASSPLRGGIDTQYF.